This note documents a single TCR beta chain sequence. Its cognate antigen is unknown. The PCR was carried out with 60 Vbeta primers and 13 Jbeta primers. Per the study methods: A later analysis counted around 80 million unique TCR beta chains, some 12 million shared. Repertoires were generated with immunoSEQ multiplex PCR, while TCRdb's copy carries only in-frame clones and drops some. V and J calls and clone size are those listed in that table; D and trimming were worked out from the DNA. Its listing shows about 130,000 clones. The sample originates from a study of cytomegalovirus exposure and HLA in healthy donors. Study overall: An earlier analysis found roughly 110 million unique TCR beta sequences from around 180 million T cells. Study results and caveats: Sequencing likely generated an artifact that appeared as a cluster of highly shared sequence variants. Segments of the TCR beta V type were, in most cases, productive about 90% or about 30% of the time in an earlier analysis.

Trimming stripped 5 bases from V and 8 bases from J, with 21 bases between. Germline CDR1 and CDR2: SEHNR and FQNEAQ (reference sequence). This CDR3 spans 15 amino acids. Sequenced material: PBMCs. V is TRBV7-9 and J is TRBJ1-2, with D unresolved. This clonotype originated in a woman aged 60-70 years in good health and CMV-seronegative. The CDR3 nucleotides read TGTGCCAGCAGCCGCCCGGAAACTGGGCCCCGGGGCTACACCTTC. This codes for CASSRPETGPRGYTF.